Here is one TCR beta chain with its context. This entry belongs to a study of blood T cell repertoires in COVID-19. Study overall: Samples taken during acute and convalescent COVID-19 were collected in the United States, Italy and Spain. T cells, B-cell-depleted T cells, or PBMCs supplied cDNA or gDNA.

TCRdb keeps only in-frame clones here, not all; method: immunoSEQ multiplex PCR. The sample includes fewer than 450,000 clones, about nine tenths of them seen just once. Germline assignment: CDR1 MNHEY and CDR2 SMNVEV (reference sequence). CDR3 length: 15 residues. Trimming took 5 bases from V and 0 from J; bases not matched to a gene: 3. Sequencing used peripheral blood. The sequence came from an older woman with COVID-19, enrolled during active disease. This chain joins TRBV27 and TRBJ2-7, with TRBD2 identical over 11 bases. Here the CDR3 reads CASSPTSGGSYEQYF. The CDR3 nucleotides are TGTGCCAGCAGTCCCACTAGCGGGGGCTCCTACGAGCAGTACTTC.